This T cell receptor (beta chain) was retrieved from a study of blood T cells in healthy people across ages. The authors ran a second PCR of about 6 to 11 cycles using a sample-barcoded 5' primer and a J-beta primer mix. A 12-random-nucleotide template-switch adaptor tagged each cDNA molecule. TCRdb analysed the 5' RACE reads with MiXCR anew, one entry per CDR3 protein. This sample yields approximately 770,000 distinct CDR3 sequences, of which more than 45% are seen a single time; around 22% belongs to the top ten. About this clonotype itself: Its antigen remains unknown.

Points from the study as a whole: Long-lived donors carried more naive CD4+ cells and greater diversity than aged donors. For the donors, CMV status was unknown and possibly confounded expanded clonotype changes.

The sample comprised blood. The TCR sequence derives from a man aged 25 to 40 in good health.

The CDR3 coding sequence is TGTGCCAGCTGCAAATATCGGACTAGTATAGGGAACACCGGGGAGCTGTTTTTT. It specifies CASCKYRTSIGNTGELFF. The chain couples TRBV6-4 to TRBJ2-2; TRBD2 matches at 7 bases. Germline lookup yields CDR1 MRHNA and CDR2 SNTAGT. V dropped 8 bases and J dropped 1; count of bases not matched to a gene: 16. The CDR3 loop spans 18 amino acids.